The 21 T cell receptor beta chains below were found in one sample sequenced in a study of T cell changes during pregnancy in multiple sclerosis. Assay: immunoSEQ multiplex PCR; the TCRdb copy retains only in-frame clones and omits some. The sample lists 60,000 to 70,000 clones, 91% seen once, with under 2.5% in the top ten. This material consisted of peripheral blood, taken in the third trimester of pregnancy. Receptors were obtained from a female donor in good health, enrolled as a control in a pregnancy study.

The chain couples TRBV7-9 to TRBJ2-1; possibly TRBD2 for D (5 bases). The CDR3 totals 12 residues. Germline loops: CDR1 SEHNR, CDR2 FQNEAQ (reference sequence). With 5 bases removed from V and 8 bases from J, the gap between germline ends came to 10 bases. For the CDR3, the DNA is TGTGCCAGCAGCCCAGGAGGCGATGAGCAGTTCTTC. This gives the protein CASSPGGDEQFF.

The chain carries TRBV27 and TRBJ2-7, with 8 bases identical to TRBD1. Germline V gene sequence: CDR1 MNHEY, CDR2 SMNVEV (reference sequence). The CDR3 is 15 amino acids. Trimming took 5 bases from V and 6 from J; bases not matched to a gene: 12. CDR3 DNA: TGTGCCAGCAGTCCACGGGACAGGCTCTCACTCGAGCAGTACTTC. Amino acid sequence: CASSPRDRLSLEQYF.

The chain joins TRBV6-1 to TRBJ2-7; 9 bases agree with TRBD2. The CDR3 length is 15 residues. After removal of 6 bases from V and 5 bases from J, the junction contained 11 bases not matched to a gene. From germline, CDR1 is MNHNS and CDR2 SASEGT. The CDR3 sequence: CASRPSGTGRNEQYF. CDR3 coding DNA: TGTGCCAGCAGGCCTAGCGGGACCGGTAGGAACGAGCAGTACTTC.

The chain recombines TRBV5-8 with TRBJ2-4; no firm D call. The germline CDR1 and CDR2 sequences are SGHTS and YDEGEE. This CDR3 is 13 amino acids long. V shed 0 bases and J shed 6 bases, with 7 bases lying between them. CDR3 bases: TGTGCCAGCAGCTTGGACAACCTAAACATTCAGTACTTC. This encodes CASSLDNLNIQYF.

The rearrangement links TRBV5-1 to TRBJ1-4; 8 bases are a match to TRBD1. Germline-derived CDR1 and CDR2 are SGHRS and YFSETQ. This CDR3 has 17 amino acids. V was pared by 0 bases and J by 5 bases, with 9 bases of the junction left unmatched. CDR3 sequence: CASSLVLQGAANEKLFF. In nucleotides, the CDR3 is TGCGCCAGCAGCTTGGTGTTGCAGGGGGCGGCCAATGAAAAACTGTTTTTT. The entire variable domain, with the rest obtained from reference TRBV5-1 and TRBJ1-4, is as follows: KAGVTQTPRYLIKTRGQQVTLSCSPISGHRSVSWYQQTPGQGLQFLFEYFSETQRNKGNFPGRFSGRQFSNSRSEMNVSTLELGDSALYLCASSLVLQGAANEKLFFGSGTQLSVL.

This clone was picked up one time. This chain links TRBV14 with TRBJ2-7, with D maybe TRBD1 (6 bases). In germline, CDR1 is SGHDN, CDR2 FVKESK. The CDR3 totals 13 residues. V lost 3 bases, J lost 3 bases, and 9 bases lay in between. CDR3 in amino acids: CASSHTGLYEQYF. CDR3 in DNA: TGTGCCAGCAGCCACACAGGGCTCTACGAGCAGTACTTC.

The chain combines TRBV28 with TRBJ1-5; TRBD1 might be the D (5 bases). This CDR3 is built from 16 residues. The germline V gene has CDR1 MDHEN and CDR2 SYDVKM. The ends were cut back, 4 bases at V and 2 bases at J, with 15 bases in the middle. CDR3 sequence: CASSSIQGLGNQPQHF. The CDR3 nucleotides read TGTGCCAGCAGTTCCATTCAGGGATTGGGCAATCAGCCCCAGCATTTT.

CDR3 nucleotides: TGTGCCAGCAGTGATCAAGGGGGATTAGCAGATACGCAGTATTTT. Its protein is CASSDQGGLADTQYF. V gene TRBV6-4 combines with J gene TRBJ2-3; D may be TRBD1 (6 bases). The CDR3 is 15 amino acids. Trimming removed 3 bases from V and 4 bases from J, with 14 bases in between. The germline V gene has CDR1 MRHNA and CDR2 SNTAGT.

This clone is a singleton in its sample. V usage is TRBV28 and J usage is TRBJ2-1, with 9 bases aligning to TRBD2. The CDR3 has 15 amino acids. V was clipped by 2 bases and J by 6 bases; unmatched bases: 5. The germline V gene encodes CDR1 MDHEN and CDR2 SYDVKM. CDR3 bases: TGTGCCAGCAGTTTAAGTAGCGGGAGAAGCAATGAGCAGTTCTTC. Amino acids: CASSLSSGRSNEQFF.

The V call is TRBV21-1, the J call TRBJ1-1; the table's D call, TRBD1, was not checked against the DNA. TRBV21-1 is a recognized pseudogene. The CDR3 totals 15 residues. The CDR3 DNA reads as TGTGCCAGCAGCAGGGGACAGGGGGCGTGGACTGAAGCTTTCTTT. Amino acid sequence: CASSRGQGAWTEAFF.

V and J are TRBV5-1 and TRBJ2-1; 11 nucleotides align to TRBD1. Germline loops: CDR1 SGHRS, CDR2 YFSETQ. This CDR3 has 14 residues. V shed 4 bases, J shed 7 bases, and the junction held 4 bases outside the gene matches. The CDR3 DNA reads TGCGCCAGCAGCGAGGACAGGGGGCGAAATGAGCAGTTCTTC. Translation: CASSEDRGRNEQFF.

By proportion, this clone is medium-sized (0.01 to 0.1%). This chain connects TRBV29-1 to TRBJ1-1, with TRBD1 as a possible D gene (6 bases). Per germline, CDR1 SQVTM and CDR2 ANQGSEA. The CDR3 loop spans 13 amino acids. V lost 7 bases, J lost 7 bases, and 19 bases lay in between. The chain's CDR3 is CSARDNFNVEAFF. CDR3 nucleotides: TGCAGCGCCCGGGACAATTTCAACGTTGAAGCTTTCTTT.

The chain employs TRBV4-1 and TRBJ2-1; 9 bases agree with TRBD2. The V gene end was trimmed by 5 bases and the J gene end by 2 bases; junction bases not matched to a gene: 7. The CDR3 covers 16 residues. Germline CDR1 MGHRA, CDR2 YSYEKL. The CDR3 nucleotides read TGCGCCAGCAGCTGGAGCGGGGGGCTTACCTACAATGAGCAGTTCTTC. Protein sequence: CASSWSGGLTYNEQFF.

V usage is TRBV18 and J usage is TRBJ2-7; the D gene is possibly TRBD1 (5 bases). This CDR3 is built from 13 residues. Looked up from germline, CDR1 is KGHSH and CDR2 is LQKENI. V dropped 6 bases and J dropped 0 bases, with 9 bases sitting between them. The CDR3 loop is CASSKDSSYEQYF. The CDR3 DNA is TGTGCCAGCTCCAAAGACAGCTCCTACGAGCAGTACTTC.

V and J are TRBV5-1 and TRBJ2-7; 12 bases agree with TRBD1. This CDR3 has 15 amino acids. Unmatched junction bases numbered 4, after V lost 4 bases and J lost 2 bases. The germline V gene encodes CDR1 SGHRS and CDR2 YFSETQ. For the CDR3, the DNA is TGCGCCAGCAGCCCGGGACAGGGGGCTCCCTACGAGCAGTACTTC. Translated, it gives CASSPGQGAPYEQYF.

Notes on this clone: The same CDR3 also results from other DNA sequences found in this sample. This CDR3 is CASSLGQGGEQYF. In DNA form, the CDR3 reads TGTGCCAGCAGTCTCGGACAGGGGGGCGAGCAGTACTTC. This chain uses TRBV28 with TRBJ2-7; 10 bases fit TRBD1. This CDR3 contains 13 residues. V shed 5 bases, J shed 6 bases, and the junction held 4 bases outside the gene matches. Germline V gene sequence: CDR1 MDHEN, CDR2 SYDVKM.

The chain uses TRBV5-1 and TRBJ1-1; tentatively, D is TRBD1 (6 bases). V was trimmed by 3 bases and J by 5 bases, leaving 17 bases between them. Looked up from germline, CDR1 is SGHRS and CDR2 is YFSETQ. CDR3 length: 15 residues. The CDR3 DNA sequence: TGCGCCAGCAGCTCCCGGGACACTAGAACAACTGAAGCTTTCTTT. This translates into CASSSRDTRTTEAFF.

The rearrangement joins TRBV25-1 to TRBJ2-3; no clear D gene. Germline V lookup: CDR1 MGHDK, CDR2 SYGVNS. The CDR3 runs 15 residues. The V end was cut by 5 bases, the J end by 2 bases, with 14 bases between. The CDR3 sequence is CASSLDEALTDTQYF. CDR3 nucleotide sequence: TGTGCCAGCAGTCTTGATGAGGCTCTCACAGATACGCAGTATTTT. Filled out from reference TRBV25-1 and TRBJ2-3, the complete variable domain reads EADIYQTPRYLVIGTGKKITLECSQTMGHDKMYWYQQDPGMELHLIHYSYGVNSTEKGDLSSESTVSRIRTEHFPLTLESARPSHTSQYLCASSLDEALTDTQYFGPGTRLTVL.

The chain recombines TRBV2 with TRBJ2-3; D call uncertain. The CDR3 consists of 11 residues. Germline V gene lookup returns CDR1 SNHLY and CDR2 FYNNEI. V lost 9 bases and J 4 bases, leaving 8 bases between the germline ends. CDR3 nucleotide sequence: TGTGCCAGTTACCAGGCAGATACGCAGTATTTT. Its protein product is CASYQADTQYF.

This clone was observed a handful of times. This chain links TRBV19 with TRBJ1-2; possibly TRBD1 for D (6 bases). Per germline, CDR1 LNHDA and CDR2 SQIVND (reference sequence). The CDR3 has 11 residues. V was pared by 5 bases and J by 7 bases, with 8 bases between. CDR3 protein: CASSSGVGYTF. CDR3 in DNA: TGTGCCAGTAGTTCAGGGGTTGGCTACACCTTC.

This chain uses TRBV7-9 with TRBJ2-1; perhaps TRBD2 as D (5 bases). The CDR3 has 12 residues. V lost 5 bases and J 8 bases, leaving 10 bases between the germline ends. The germline V gene has CDR1 SEHNR and CDR2 FQNEAQ (reference sequence). The CDR3 coding sequence is TGTGCCAGCAGCCTTGGACTGTATGAGCAGTTCTTC. Its protein product is CASSLGLYEQFF.